The T cell receptor (beta chain) under discussion was sequenced for a study of T cells after yellow fever vaccination. Notes on the study in general: Booster sampling recovered most clones from primary vaccination (approximately 97% CD4, 80% to 90% CD8).

Each CDR3 protein is one row after TCRdb ran MiXCR on the 5' RACE reads. The repertoire holds about 340,000 distinct CDR3 sequences, 7.5% to 9% seen once, with roughly 18% in the top ten. A note on this clonotype: Its antigen is still unknown. The junction and the germline gene differ at one end; a read error may be behind it.

The CDR3 has 12 amino acids. Germline-derived CDR1 and CDR2 are GTSNPN and SVGIG (reference sequence). The rearrangement links TRBV30 to TRBJ2-7; the match to TRBD2 covers 14 bases. This TCR came from a man between 18 and 29 years old who received the YFV17D yellow fever vaccine. The specimen comprised PBMCs, sampled on the day of the first yellow fever vaccination. DNA for the CDR3: TGTGCGTGGACTAGCGGGGGGCCAGAGCAGTACTTC. Translated, it gives CAWTSGGPEQYF.